This T cell receptor (beta chain) stems from a study of blood T cell repertoires in COVID-19. Whole-study context: Samples representing acute and convalescent COVID-19 were sourced from the United States, Italy and Spain. T cells, B-cell-depleted T cells, or PBMCs provided the cDNA or gDNA that served as material.

The CDR3 length is 17 residues. Trimming took 1 base from V and 0 from J, leaving 14 bases between them. The germline V gene has CDR1 KGHSH and CDR2 LQKENI. Original processing methods: The authors estimated nucleated cell counts from reference gene primer amplification. TCRdb's table, derived via immunoSEQ multiplex PCR, lists solely in-frame clones and lacks some. From that table come the V and J calls and clone size; the DNA was used to work out D and trimming. The table records roughly 250,000 clones, approximately 85% of them present only once. This chain connects TRBV18 to TRBJ2-3; the D gene is possibly TRBD2 (7 bases). The sample taken for sequencing was peripheral blood. The source of this sequence is a woman aged 70-85 years with acute or convalescent COVID-19. The CDR3 nucleotides read TGTGCCAGCTCACCACGTAGGGGGGGGGCGAGCACAGATACGCAGTATTTT. Translating gives CASSPRRGGASTDTQYF.